What follows is one T cell receptor (beta chain) and its context. The record originates from a study of T-cell memory formation after mild COVID-19. In the study overall: TCR clusters mostly belonged to single donors.

The CDR3 sequence is 12 residues long. V lost 6 bases and J 5 bases, leaving 11 bases between the germline ends. Germline V gene data show CDR1 as MDHEN and CDR2 as SYDVKM. TCRdb analysed the 5' RACE reads with MiXCR anew, one entry per CDR3 protein. This table has under 450,000 distinct CDR3 sequences, roughly an eighth appearing once. The specimen was PBMCs or a T cell subset sorted from them (not recorded which). The chain employs TRBV28 and TRBJ2-7, with no clear D. The sequence derives from a young man who had mild COVID-19 (a few samples of this study predate the infection). Cell type and time point are not known. CDR3 residues: CASRKAIHEQYF. Written as DNA, the CDR3 is TGTGCCAGCAGAAAAGCGATCCACGAGCAGTACTTC.